Included here is one T cell receptor (beta chain) sequence, with context. Other DNA sequences in the sample encode the same CDR3. Recent vaccinations or acute infections were absent in the healthy HIV-negative adult donors. The repertoire was sequenced with immunoSEQ multiplex PCR; TCRdb's copy has only in-frame clones and lacks some. The sample gives roughly 2.5 million clones, more than 90% of which show up once; around 0.14% is in the top ten. These data come from a study of shared clonotypes between healthy human individuals. Germline lookup yields CDR1 KGHSH and CDR2 LQKENI. J was trimmed by 3 bases and V by 0 bases; bases with no gene match: 2. The CDR3 length is 15 residues.

The sample taken for sequencing was naive CD4+ T cells sorted from blood. Subset described: CD45RA+ positively selected. The sequence was collected from a man younger than 30 in good health. This chain connects TRBV18 to TRBJ2-7, with 10 bases identical to TRBD2. CDR3: CASSPPGLADYEQYF. DNA for the CDR3: TGTGCCAGCTCACCACCAGGACTAGCGGACTACGAGCAGTACTTC.